Presented here are 10 T cell receptor beta chains from one specimen sequenced in a study of graft-versus-host responses after intestinal transplantation. Stimulators, 200,000 irradiated and violet-dye-labeled cells, were plated with 200,000 CFSE-labeled responder cells. Assay: immunoSEQ multiplex PCR; the TCRdb copy retains only in-frame clones and omits some. This sample carries roughly 16,000 clones, about two fifths of them seen once, and the ten largest clones take around 3.5%. Sequencing was performed on alloreactive CD8+ T cells from a mixed lymphocyte reaction culture, taken before intestinal transplant. Subset given: CFSE-low proliferating T cells sorted from roughly 6-day pre-transplant mixed lymphocyte reaction (GvH or HvG direction). These receptors came from a human patient who received an intestinal transplant.

This clone was detected a few times. The chain recombines TRBV6-5 with TRBJ2-7; D call uncertain. Trimming left V 2 bases short and J 3 bases short, with 8 bases between. CDR3 size: 13 residues. The germline V gene has CDR1 MNHEY and CDR2 SVGAGI. CDR3 residues: CASSYGTYYEQYF. The DNA for the CDR3 is TGTGCCAGCAGTTACGGAACCTACTACGAGCAGTACTTC.

This clone appeared a few times. V gene TRBV7-9 combines with J gene TRBJ2-5, with 11 bases identical to TRBD2. Germline assignment: CDR1 SEHNR and CDR2 FQNEAQ (reference sequence). Losses at the gene ends were 0 bases for V and 11 bases for J; bases not matched to a gene: 8. This CDR3 region has 15 residues. DNA of the CDR3: TGTGCCAGCAGCTTAGCCGGGACTAGCGGTTCGGAGCAGTACTTC. Amino acid sequence: CASSLAGTSGSEQYF.

The chain has TRBV28 and TRBJ2-1; 7 bases match TRBD2. Losses at the gene ends were 6 bases for V and 6 bases for J; bases not matched to a gene: 11. CDR3 size: 15 residues. Germline V gene sequence: CDR1 MDHEN, CDR2 SYDVKM. The CDR3 is CASSPPGLPSNEQFF. The DNA of the CDR3 is TGTGCCAGCAGCCCCCCGGGACTACCTAGCAATGAGCAGTTCTTC.

This clone was seen a few times. V usage is TRBV19 and J usage is TRBJ1-1; no definite D call. The CDR3 loop spans 13 amino acids. Germline V gene data show CDR1 as LNHDA and CDR2 as SQIVND (reference sequence). V lost 11 bases to trimming and J lost 0 bases, with 13 bases between them. CDR3 DNA sequence: TGTGCCTCATCCCCTTCTTTGAACACTGAAGCTTTCTTT. Translation gives CASSPSLNTEAFF.

V gene TRBV7-9 combines with J gene TRBJ2-7, with D perhaps given as TRBD1 or TRBD2 (5 bases each). CDR1 and CDR2 from the germline V gene are SEHNR and FQNEAQ (reference sequence). Trimming left V 3 bases short and J 7 bases short, with 13 bases between. This CDR3 spans 13 amino acids. Written as DNA, the CDR3 is TGTGCCAGCAGCTTCGTGGGGGTGAGGGAGCAGTACTTC. This translates into CASSFVGVREQYF.

The V call is TRBV6-1, the J call TRBJ2-1; 8 nucleotides match TRBD1. Looked up from germline, CDR1 is MNHNS and CDR2 is SASEGT. The V gene end was trimmed by 4 bases and the J gene end by 1 base; junction bases not matched to a gene: 9. The CDR3 covers 17 residues. The DNA for the CDR3 is TGTGCCAGCAGTGCCAAGGACAGGGAATCGTCCTACAATGAGCAGTTCTTC. Its translation: CASSAKDRESSYNEQFF.

This clone appeared a few times. CDR3 amino acids: CASSGRGAGGPRTYNEQFF. The CDR3 DNA follows: TGTGCCAGCTCAGGTCGAGGAGCGGGAGGGCCTAGAACCTACAATGAGCAGTTCTTC. V and J are TRBV18 and TRBJ2-1; 10 bases match TRBD2. Trimming at V came to 5 bases and at J to 2 bases, leaving 15 bases not matched to a gene. Looked up from germline, CDR1 is KGHSH and CDR2 is LQKENI. CDR3 size: 19 residues.

The chain combines TRBV6-5 with TRBJ2-5, with 11 positions matching TRBD2. The junction had 4 bases not matched to a gene; V was cut back by 2 bases and J by 5 bases. The length of the CDR3 is 15 residues. Germline assignment: CDR1 MNHEY and CDR2 SVGAGI. CDR3 bases: TGTGCCAGCAGTTACCCCTCTAGCGGGAGGGAGACCCAGTACTTC. It yields the protein CASSYPSSGRETQYF.

This chain connects TRBV7-6 to TRBJ2-7; 9 nucleotides align to TRBD2. This CDR3 is built from 17 residues. The junction had 11 bases not matched to a gene; V was cut back by 2 bases and J by 3 bases. Germline V gene sequence: CDR1 SGHVS, CDR2 FNYEAQ. The CDR3: CASSLTAGGPLFYEQYF. The CDR3 coding sequence is TGTGCCAGCAGCTTAACCGCGGGAGGGCCGTTATTCTACGAGCAGTACTTC.

J is TRBJ1-6 and V is TRBV6-5, with D uncertain. V was pared by 0 bases and J by 9 bases, with 15 bases between. Germline V gene sequence: CDR1 MNHEY, CDR2 SVGAGI. The CDR3 has 16 residues. CDR3 in amino acids: CASSYSGRVGRSPLHF. The CDR3 coding sequence is TGTGCCAGCAGTTACTCTGGGAGAGTAGGTCGTTCACCCCTCCACTTT.